The T cell receptor beta chain described here comes from a study of T-cell memory formation after mild COVID-19. Looking at the study overall: The study found TCR clusters largely donor specific. General study findings and limits: Among clones peaking at day 37 in the second wave, SARS-CoV-2 specificity remained unconfirmed.

MiXCR, applied by TCRdb to the 5' RACE reads, yields one record per CDR3 protein. Seen here are 85,000 to 120,000 distinct CDR3 sequences, more than 15% observed once, and the top ten hold roughly 31%. On this clonotype: Its antigen is unknown.

The source is an adult woman who had mild COVID-19 (a few samples of this study predate the infection). Cell type and time point are not known. Sequencing was done on a sample of PBMCs or a T cell subset sorted from them (not recorded which).

CDR3 protein: CASSRDRANQPQHF. CDR3 nucleotide sequence: TGCGCCAGCAGCCGAGACAGGGCAAATCAGCCCCAGCATTTT. The chain employs TRBV4-3 and TRBJ1-5; 7 bases are a match to TRBD1. Trimming cost V 4 bases and J 4 bases; bases outside gene matches: 4. Per germline, CDR1 LGHNA and CDR2 YSLEER. The CDR3 loop spans 14 amino acids.